These 18 T cell receptor beta chains share one sample of origin, sequenced in a study of CD8 T cells in Susac syndrome. It was with random hexamers that roughly 0.45 to 1 ug RNA was reverse transcribed. TCRdb fed the immunoSEQ multiplex PCR reads into MiXCR, producing one record per CDR3 protein. The table lists hundreds of thousands of distinct CDR3 sequences, approximately 85% of them singletons. The sample comprised CD8+ T cells from PBMCs. The receptors here all came from a human donor with multiple sclerosis.

The count of this clonotype is one. The chain joins TRBV7-9 to TRBJ2-3, with D perhaps matching TRBD1 or TRBD2 (5 bases each). The V gene lost 5 bases and the J gene lost 6 bases, with 24 bases spanning the gap. The germline gives CDR1 SEHNR, CDR2 FQNEAQ (reference sequence). The CDR3 runs to 17 residues. The CDR3 loop is CASSPSRQGFWGDTQYF. As DNA, the CDR3 is TGTGCCAGCAGCCCCTCCCGGCAGGGATTTTGGGGGGATACGCAGTATTTT.

V and J are TRBV20-1 and TRBJ2-7; D not certain. Trimming pared 5 bases from V and 3 bases from J, leaving 5 bases between. CDR1 is DFQATT, CDR2 SNEGSKA, per germline (reference sequence). The CDR3 runs to 10 residues. CDR3: CSARDYEQYF. CDR3 sequence (DNA): TGCAGTGCTCGTGACTACGAGCAGTACTTC.

The rearrangement uses TRBV6-1 and TRBJ2-6; D is possibly TRBD1 (5 bases). V was pared by 6 bases and J by 3 bases, with 9 bases between. Germline CDR1 MNHNS, CDR2 SASEGT. The CDR3 has 14 residues. CDR3 bases: TGTGCCAGCAGGGACATCCTTGGGGCCAACGTCCTGACTTTC. Amino acids: CASRDILGANVLTF.

The chain joins TRBV9 to TRBJ2-1; TRBD2 aligns across 9 bases. Germline loops: CDR1 SGDLS, CDR2 YYNGEE. Trimming at V came to 4 bases and at J to 6 bases, leaving 14 bases not matched to a gene. The CDR3 is 17 amino acids. The CDR3 nucleotides read TGTGCCAGCAGCCATTCCCCGATGGGCGGGAGGGTCAATGAGCAGTTCTTC. It is translated as CASSHSPMGGRVNEQFF.

CDR3 sequence (DNA): TGTGCCAGCAGTTTATCTGAGGCTTCTCAGCCCCAGCATTTT. Protein sequence: CASSLSEASQPQHF. V and J are TRBV27 and TRBJ1-5; D gene unclear. V gave up 0 bases and J gave up 6 bases, with 9 bases separating them. This CDR3 has 14 residues. Germline V gene sequence: CDR1 MNHEY, CDR2 SMNVEV (reference sequence).

The chain uses TRBV6-2 or TRBV6-3 and TRBJ2-5, with TRBD2 identical over 12 bases. Germline V gene sequence: CDR1 MNHEY, CDR2 SVGEGT. The V and J ends lost 7 bases and 4 bases, in that order; junction bases with no gene match: 16. This CDR3 region has 18 residues. The CDR3 sequence is CASTTYTPSGRELETQYF. DNA for the CDR3: TGTGCCAGCACTACCTACACCCCTAGCGGGAGGGAGTTAGAGACCCAGTACTTC.

The chain recombines TRBV5-5 with TRBJ1-4, with no clear D. Between the trimmed V and J ends, which lost 0 bases and 0 bases, there was a span of 6 bases. Germline V gives CDR1 SGHKS, CDR2 YYEKEE (reference sequence). CDR3 size: 15 residues. In DNA, the CDR3 is TGTGCCAGCAGCTTGGACTTCGCAACTAATGAAAAACTGTTTTTT. This encodes CASSLDFATNEKLFF.

The V and J genes are TRBV5-6 and TRBJ2-7, with 12 bases fitting TRBD1. Germline V CDR1 and CDR2: SGHDT, YYEEEE. V trimming: 4 bases; J trimming: 6 bases; junction bases outside the gene matches: 5. This CDR3 is built from 14 residues. CDR3 amino acids: CASSPGQGASEQYF. CDR3 bases: TGTGCCAGCAGCCCGGGACAGGGGGCTTCCGAGCAGTACTTC. The variable domain in full, with the rest retrieved from reference TRBV5-6 and TRBJ2-7, is DAGVTQSPTHLIKTRGQQVTLRCSPKSGHDTVSWYQQALGQGPQFIFQYYEEEERQRGNFPDRFSGHQFPNYSSELNVNALLLGDSALYLCASSPGQGASEQYFGPGTRLTVT.

The sample holds a few counts of this clonotype. The chain carries TRBV11-3 and TRBJ2-7, with 9 bases identical to TRBD1. Trimming cost V 7 bases and J 3 bases; bases outside gene matches: 10. In germline, CDR1 is SGHNT, CDR2 YENEEA. CDR3 length: 15 amino acids. This chain's CDR3 is CASKQTGTGLYEQYF. The CDR3 nucleotides read TGTGCCAGCAAACAGACCGGGACAGGGCTCTACGAGCAGTACTTC.

The chain recombines TRBV29-1 with TRBJ2-1; D is undetermined. Between the trimmed V and J ends, which lost 6 bases and 0 bases, there was a span of 12 bases. Germline CDR1 is SQVTM and CDR2 is ANQGSEA. This CDR3 is 14 amino acids long. The CDR3 region has the DNA TGCAGCGTAGATTCAGCCAGCTCCTACAATGAGCAGTTCTTC. This codes for CSVDSASSYNEQFF.

This clonotype was counted between two and nine times. Here the CDR3 reads CASSHGAAWEQFF. CDR3 sequence (DNA): TGCGCCAGCAGCCACGGTGCGGCCTGGGAGCAGTTCTTC. The chain combines TRBV4-3 with TRBJ2-1; the D is unclear. Germline-derived CDR1 and CDR2 are LGHNA and YSLEER. Trimming took off 3 bases at V and 10 bases at J, with 13 bases between the two ends. This CDR3 region has 13 residues.

The chain is built from TRBV5-6 and TRBJ2-3; 10 nucleotides align to TRBD2. Germline V CDR1 and CDR2: SGHDT, YYEEEE. Trimming at V came to 3 bases and at J to 3 bases, leaving 7 bases not matched to a gene. This CDR3 contains 16 residues. The CDR3 nucleotides are TGTGCCAGCAGCTGGGAAACTAGCGGGATGACAGATACGCAGTATTTT. It yields the protein CASSWETSGMTDTQYF.

V usage is TRBV28 and J usage is TRBJ1-3, with a tentative D call TRBD1 (5 bases). The CDR3 spans 17 residues. Looked up from germline, CDR1 is MDHEN and CDR2 is SYDVKM. The V end was cut by 2 bases, the J end by 1 base, with 15 bases between. The CDR3 sequence is CASSLTRALTSGNTIYF. CDR3 DNA sequence: TGTGCCAGCAGTTTAACCAGGGCCCTTACTTCTGGAAACACCATATATTTT. The whole variable domain, remainder taken from reference TRBV28 and TRBJ1-3, is DVKVTQSSRYLVKRTGEKVFLECVQDMDHENMFWYRQDPGLGLRLIYFSYDVKMKEKGDIPEGYSVSREKKERFSLILESASTNQTSMYLCASSLTRALTSGNTIYFGEGSWLTVV.

The CDR3 DNA reads as TGCAGCGTTGAAGAACTAGCGGGAGGGCCGTACAATGAGCAGTTCTTC. This translates into CSVEELAGGPYNEQFF. The V call is TRBV29-1, the J call TRBJ2-1; TRBD2 matches 13 bases. Germline CDR1 SQVTM, CDR2 ANQGSEA. The ends lost 0 bases at V and 4 bases at J; junction bases unmatched: 3. The CDR3 sequence is 16 residues long.

V and J are TRBV7-3 and TRBJ2-2, with 14 positions matching TRBD2. Trimming removed 3 bases from V and 5 bases from J; junction bases left unmatched: 5. Germline V gene data show CDR1 as SGHTA and CDR2 as FQGTGA. The CDR3 runs to 17 residues. The CDR3 is CASSLGLAGEGTGELFF. The CDR3 DNA reads as TGTGCCAGCAGCTTGGGACTAGCGGGAGAGGGAACCGGGGAGCTGTTTTTT.

The chain employs TRBV19 and TRBJ1-5, with D perhaps TRBD1 (6 bases). Trimming took off 3 bases at V and 1 base at J, with 10 bases between the two ends. Germline loops: CDR1 LNHDA, CDR2 SQIVND (reference sequence). This CDR3 has 15 amino acids. The CDR3 nucleotides read TGTGCCAGTAGTATTCGGGGGGCGAGCAATCAGCCCCAGCATTTT. Translated: CASSIRGASNQPQHF.

The table lists this clonotype with a count of one. The V and J genes are TRBV28 and TRBJ2-1; tentatively, D is TRBD2 (5 bases). Germline CDR1 MDHEN, CDR2 SYDVKM. Trimming took 6 bases from V and 0 from J, leaving 15 bases between them. This CDR3 has 16 residues. In DNA, the CDR3 is TGTGCCAGCAGAGCTCCGGACTCTCTCTCCTACAATGAGCAGTTCTTC. Protein: CASRAPDSLSYNEQFF.

This clonotype was seen just once. The chain links TRBV6-5 to TRBJ2-1; 11 bases fit TRBD2. CDR1 and CDR2 (germline): MNHEY, SVGAGI. This CDR3 is built from 14 residues. The trim removed 4 bases at V and 10 bases at J, leaving 6 bases unmatched. The CDR3 sequence: CASSLLAGGREQFF. CDR3 DNA: TGTGCCAGCAGTTTGCTAGCGGGAGGCCGAGAGCAGTTCTTC.